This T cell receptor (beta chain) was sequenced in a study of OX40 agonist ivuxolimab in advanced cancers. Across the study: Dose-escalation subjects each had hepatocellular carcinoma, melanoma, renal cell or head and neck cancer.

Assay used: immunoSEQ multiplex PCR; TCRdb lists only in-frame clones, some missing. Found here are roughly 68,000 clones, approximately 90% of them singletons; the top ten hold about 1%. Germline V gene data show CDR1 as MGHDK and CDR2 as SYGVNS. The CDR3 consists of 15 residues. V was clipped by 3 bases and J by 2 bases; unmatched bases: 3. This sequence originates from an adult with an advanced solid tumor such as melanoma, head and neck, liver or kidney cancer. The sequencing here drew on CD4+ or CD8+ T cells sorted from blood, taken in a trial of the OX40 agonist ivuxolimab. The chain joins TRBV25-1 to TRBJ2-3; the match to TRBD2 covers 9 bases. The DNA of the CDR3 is TGTGCCAGCAGTGAGGGCGGGGGGGCCACAGATACGCAGTATTTT. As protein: CASSEGGGATDTQYF.